This T cell receptor beta chain was captured in a study of blood T cell repertoires in COVID-19. Using immunoSEQ multiplex PCR, the repertoire was profiled, and TCRdb retains in-frame clones only, with some absent. This table has fewer than 85,000 clones, around 80% appearing once. V lost 0 bases, J lost 11 bases, and 20 bases lay in between. The germline gives CDR1 SGDLS, CDR2 YYNGEE. This CDR3 has 15 amino acids. The gene calls are TRBV9 and TRBJ1-1, with a weak D call TRBD1 (5 bases). Sequencing was carried out using peripheral blood. The sequence derives from a woman aged 55 to 70 with acute or convalescent COVID-19. CDR3: CASSVDGASGTTAFF. Written as DNA, the CDR3 is TGTGCCAGCAGCGTAGATGGGGCGAGCGGGACGACGGCTTTCTTT.